The 11 T cell receptor beta chains below come from one sample, sequenced in a study of T cells in localized non-small cell lung cancer. TCRdb keeps only in-frame clones here, not all; method: immunoSEQ multiplex PCR. The table shows approximately 30,000 clones, with roughly 90% occurring only once. This specimen was peripheral blood mononuclear cells, taken before any cancer treatment. The receptors come from a female donor older than 55 with stage II lung adenocarcinoma.

This clone was seen just once. This chain links TRBV2 with TRBJ1-1, with D uncertain. This CDR3 spans 13 amino acids. Germline CDR1 SNHLY, CDR2 FYNNEI. Trimming removed 2 bases from V and 4 bases from J, with 8 bases in between. CDR3: CASSEQAPTEAFF. The CDR3 DNA reads as TGTGCCAGCAGTGAACAGGCGCCCACTGAAGCTTTCTTT.

This CDR3 reads CASSGTGTDTQYF. The CDR3 DNA reads as TGTGCCAGCAGTGGGACAGGCACAGATACGCAGTATTTT. The chain recombines TRBV27 with TRBJ2-3; 7 positions agree with TRBD1. CDR3 size: 13 residues. Germline CDR1 reads MNHEY; CDR2 reads SMNVEV (reference sequence). The ends lost 5 bases at V and 1 base at J; junction bases unmatched: 0.

The V and J genes are TRBV7-2 and TRBJ2-7, with 7 bases that match TRBD1. The germline V gene has CDR1 SGHTA and CDR2 FQGNSA. The CDR3 is 14 amino acids. J was trimmed by 0 bases and V by 5 bases; bases with no gene match: 4. The CDR3 DNA reads TGTGCCAGCAGCCCGGACAGGAGCTCCTACGAGCAGTACTTC. Protein: CASSPDRSSYEQYF.

This chain uses TRBV30 with TRBJ2-2; D ambiguous. The V end was cut by 0 bases, the J end by 8 bases, with 4 bases between. Germline CDR1 is GTSNPN and CDR2 is SVGIG (reference sequence). This CDR3 spans 11 amino acids. Here the CDR3 reads CAWSVAGELFF. DNA for the CDR3: TGTGCCTGGAGTGTAGCGGGGGAGCTGTTTTTT.

The chain combines TRBV2 with TRBJ1-1, with TRBD1 identical over 11 bases. CDR1 and CDR2 (germline): SNHLY, FYNNEI. The CDR3 has 13 residues. J lost 6 bases, V lost 6 bases, and 3 bases had no gene match. CDR3 amino acids: CASRGQGVAEAFF. As DNA, the CDR3 is TGTGCCAGCAGGGGACAGGGGGTTGCTGAAGCTTTCTTT. Together with reference TRBV2 and TRBJ1-1, the CDR3 gives the full variable domain: EPEVTQTPSHQVTQMGQEVILRCVPISNHLYFYWYRQILGQKVEFLVSFYNNEISEKSEIFDDQFSVERPDGSNFTLKIRSTKLEDSAMYFCASRGQGVAEAFFGQGTRLTVV.

The J gene is TRBJ2-3, the V gene TRBV28; D not certain. V was pared by 4 bases and J by 0 bases, with 5 bases between. The CDR3 covers 13 residues. The V gene's germline CDR1 is MDHEN and CDR2 SYDVKM. CDR3 sequence: CASSSYSTDTQYF. CDR3 bases: TGTGCCAGCAGTTCTTACAGCACAGATACGCAGTATTTT. The variable domain in full, completed from reference TRBV28 and TRBJ2-3, reads DVKVTQSSRYLVKRTGEKVFLECVQDMDHENMFWYRQDPGLGLRLIYFSYDVKMKEKGDIPEGYSVSREKKERFSLILESASTNQTSMYLCASSSYSTDTQYFGPGTRLTVL.

The chain joins TRBV4-3 to TRBJ2-1, with D tentatively TRBD2 (5 bases). The germline V gene has CDR1 LGHNA and CDR2 YSLEER. V dropped 4 bases and J dropped 3 bases, with 7 bases sitting between them. The CDR3 totals 13 residues. CDR3 in amino acids: CASSLGSYNEQFF. CDR3 nucleotide sequence: TGCGCCAGCAGCCTGGGGAGCTACAATGAGCAGTTCTTC.

The chain links TRBV19 to TRBJ2-7, with 10 bases aligning to TRBD1. With V trimmed by 6 bases and J by 2 bases, 10 bases remained unmatched. Germline V lookup: CDR1 LNHDA, CDR2 SQIVND (reference sequence). The CDR3 spans 16 residues. DNA of the CDR3: TGTGCCAGTAGGGGGACAGGGGCCTTCGGGACCTACGAGCAGTACTTC. Translation gives CASRGTGAFGTYEQYF.

The chain employs TRBV25-1 and TRBJ1-1, with 8 bases identical to TRBD1. The CDR3 length is 16 residues. V lost 2 bases, J lost 3 bases, and 8 bases stayed unmatched. The germline V gene encodes CDR1 MGHDK and CDR2 SYGVNS. The chain's CDR3 is CASSEQQGVGDTEAFF. CDR3 DNA sequence: TGTGCCAGCAGTGAACAACAGGGGGTTGGGGACACTGAAGCTTTCTTT.

The rearrangement links TRBV5-1 to TRBJ2-3; tentative D call: TRBD1 (5 bases). The length of the CDR3 is 13 residues. Germline-derived CDR1 and CDR2 are SGHRS and YFSETQ. With 0 bases removed from V and 5 bases from J, the gap between germline ends came to 7 bases. Here the CDR3 reads CASSLGGKDTQYF. In DNA form, the CDR3 reads TGCGCCAGCAGCTTGGGGGGCAAAGATACGCAGTATTTT. The variable domain in full, completed from reference TRBV5-1 and TRBJ2-3, reads KAGVTQTPRYLIKTRGQQVTLSCSPISGHRSVSWYQQTPGQGLQFLFEYFSETQRNKGNFPGRFSGRQFSNSRSEMNVSTLELGDSALYLCASSLGGKDTQYFGPGTRLTVL.

The chain recombines TRBV7-3 with TRBJ2-1, with 8 bases aligning to TRBD2. The length of the CDR3 is 16 residues. Per germline, CDR1 SGHTA and CDR2 FQGTGA. V lost 5 bases and J lost 4; bases outside the gene matches: 10. The CDR3 DNA is TGTGCCAGCAGCCTTCTCGGCGGGGGGACATACAATGAGCAGTTCTTC. Translated, it gives CASSLLGGGTYNEQFF.